The rows below give T cell receptor beta chains drawn from one sample of a study of cytomegalovirus exposure and HLA in healthy donors. Data came from immunoSEQ multiplex PCR; TCRdb stores just in-frame clones and leaves some out. The sample includes about 70,000 clones, about 74% of them seen just once. What was sequenced was PBMCs. These receptor sequences come from a human donor in good health. The CDR3 runs from the conserved cysteine through the conserved F or W. D genes are given only for firm matches. Clone size is not always given. Where it is, it says once, few, many or a class for expanded clones.

CDR3: CASSQEGNRGTEAFF; DNA: TGTGCCAGCAGCCAAGAAGGAAACAGGGGAACTGAAGCTTTCTTT; size: once; D: TRBD1; J: TRBJ1-1; V: TRBV4-2
CDR3: CASSLVLAGDGDTQYF; DNA: TGTGCCAGCAGCTTAGTACTAGCGGGAGATGGAGATACGCAGTATTTT; size: NA; D: TRBD2; J: TRBJ2-3; V: TRBV11-2
CDR3: CASSVGGLEQTEAFF; DNA: TGTGCCAGCAGTGTCGGGGGGCTGGAACAGACTGAAGCTTTCTTT; size: NA; D: NA; J: TRBJ1-1; V: TRBV6-1
CDR3: CAWILPRMGGGSDTQYF; DNA: TGTGCCTGGATCTTACCCCGGATGGGGGGAGGGTCAGATACGCAGTATTTT; size: NA; D: TRBD2; J: TRBJ2-3; V: TRBV30
CDR3: CASSSTSGRNEQFF; DNA: TGCGCCAGCAGCTCGACTAGCGGGAGAAATGAGCAGTTCTTC; size: NA; D: TRBD2; J: TRBJ2-1; V: TRBV5-1
CDR3: CASSRNNEQFF; DNA: TGCGCCAGCAGCCGTAACAATGAGCAGTTCTTC; size: NA; D: NA; J: TRBJ2-1; V: TRBV5-1
CDR3: CASSVRVIDEQYF; DNA: TGTGCCAGCAGCGTAAGAGTGATCGACGAGCAGTACTTC; size: once; D: NA; J: TRBJ2-7; V: TRBV11-3
CDR3: CAWMRDSYNEQFF; DNA: TGTGCCTGGATGAGGGATTCCTACAATGAGCAGTTCTTC; size: NA; D: NA; J: TRBJ2-1; V: TRBV30
CDR3: CASSQDDFRGRNEQFF; DNA: TGCGCCAGCAGCCAAGACGACTTCAGGGGGAGGAATGAGCAGTTCTTC; size: NA; D: NA; J: TRBJ2-1; V: TRBV4-1
CDR3: CSVISGTYYEQYF; DNA: TGCAGCGTTATTTCCGGGACATACTACGAGCAGTACTTC; size: NA; D: NA; J: TRBJ2-7; V: TRBV29-1
CDR3: CATSLSWGDQPQHF; DNA: TGTGCCACCAGCCTTTCGTGGGGGGATCAGCCCCAGCATTTT; size: NA; D: NA; J: TRBJ1-5; V: TRBV15
CDR3: CASSMTTGATGANVLTF; DNA: TGTGCCAGCAGCATGACGACAGGGGCGACGGGGGCCAACGTCCTGACTTTC; size: NA; D: TRBD1; J: TRBJ2-6; V: TRBV7-9
CDR3: CASSSDRFAEAFF; DNA: TGTGCCAGCAGCTCGGACAGGTTCGCTGAAGCTTTCTTT; size: NA; D: TRBD1; J: TRBJ1-1; V: TRBV13
CDR3: CASSPSGTGELFF; DNA: TGTGCCAGCTCACCAAGCGGCACCGGGGAGCTGTTTTTT; size: NA; D: NA; J: TRBJ2-2; V: TRBV18
CDR3: CASSVTTRTDYNEQFF; DNA: TGTGCCAGCAGCGTTACTACCCGGACAGATTACAATGAGCAGTTCTTC; size: NA; D: NA; J: TRBJ2-1; V: TRBV9
CDR3: CASSQAVLQGIRNYGYTF; DNA: TGCGCCAGCAGCCAAGCCGTTTTACAGGGCATCCGGAACTATGGCTACACCTTC; size: few; D: NA; J: TRBJ1-2; V: TRBV4-1
CDR3: CASSSDRDYGYTF; DNA: TGCGCCAGCAGCTCCGACAGGGACTATGGCTACACCTTC; size: NA; D: TRBD1; J: TRBJ1-2; V: TRBV5-1
CDR3: CASSAKGLAANEQFF; DNA: TGTGCCAGCAGCGCAAAGGGACTAGCGGCCAATGAGCAGTTCTTC; size: once; D: TRBD2; J: TRBJ2-1; V: TRBV7-2
CDR3: CASSVDSTNEKLFF; DNA: TGCGCCAGCAGCGTAGATTCAACTAATGAAAAACTGTTTTTT; size: NA; D: NA; J: TRBJ1-4; V: TRBV5-1
CDR3: CASSFQSDTQYF; DNA: TGTGCCAGCAGTTTCCAGTCAGATACGCAGTATTTT; size: NA; D: NA; J: TRBJ2-3; V: TRBV28
CDR3: CASSFGGWGEKLFF; DNA: TGTGCCAGCAGCTTTGGAGGTTGGGGAGAAAAACTGTTTTTT; size: few; D: NA; J: TRBJ1-4; V: TRBV7-6
CDR3: CASSEWAHSTSYLEQYF; DNA: TGTGCCAGCAGTGAATGGGCCCACTCCACATCCTATCTCGAGCAGTACTTC; size: few; D: NA; J: TRBJ2-7; V: TRBV6-1
CDR3: CASVPSPGQGATNEKLFF; DNA: TGTGCCAGCGTACCGTCCCCGGGACAGGGGGCAACTAATGAAAAACTGTTTTTT; size: NA; D: TRBD1; J: TRBJ1-4; V: TRBV25-1
CDR3: CASSSSGTGETEAFF; DNA: TGTGCCAGCAGCTCCTCCGGGACAGGGGAGACTGAAGCTTTCTTT; size: NA; D: TRBD1; J: TRBJ1-1; V: TRBV13
CDR3: CASSFSMEGNQPQHF; DNA: TGTGCCAGCAGCTTTAGCATGGAGGGCAATCAGCCCCAGCATTTT; size: NA; D: NA; J: TRBJ1-5; V: TRBV7-9
CDR3: CASSEPGQGNTGELFF; DNA: TGCGCCAGCAGTGAGCCCGGACAGGGGAACACCGGGGAGCTGTTTTTT; size: NA; D: TRBD1; J: TRBJ2-2; V: TRBV10-2
CDR3: CASSIGGESQPQHF; DNA: TGTGCCAGTAGTATTGGGGGGGAATCCCAGCCCCAGCATTTT; size: NA; D: NA; J: TRBJ1-5; V: TRBV19
CDR3: CASSLAGSCEQYF; DNA: TGCGCCAGCAGCTTGGCAGGCTCCTGCGAGCAGTACTTC; size: NA; D: NA; J: TRBJ2-7; V: TRBV5-1
CDR3: CATSKGQGLSRDTQYF; DNA: TGTGCCACCAGCAAAGGCCAGGGGTTAAGTCGAGATACGCAGTATTTT; size: NA; D: NA; J: TRBJ2-3; V: TRBV15
CDR3: CSVTGDSYEQYF; DNA: TGCAGCGTGACGGGGGATTCCTACGAGCAGTACTTC; size: NA; D: NA; J: TRBJ2-7; V: TRBV29-1
CDR3: CASSPLGLAGPPSYNEQFF; DNA: TGTGCCAGCAGCCCCTTGGGACTAGCGGGCCCTCCCTCCTACAATGAGCAGTTCTTC; size: once; D: TRBD2; J: TRBJ2-1; V: TRBV4-2
CDR3: CASGGVYEQYF; DNA: TGTGCCAGCGGGGGGGTCTACGAGCAGTACTTC; size: NA; D: TRBD2; J: TRBJ2-7; V: TRBV25-1
CDR3: CASSLLRTGLQETQYF; DNA: TGTGCCAGCAGTCTATTAAGGACAGGCCTACAAGAGACCCAGTACTTC; size: few; D: TRBD1; J: TRBJ2-5; V: TRBV28
CDR3: CASRKTANYGYTF; DNA: TGTGCCAGCAGAAAGACAGCTAACTATGGCTACACCTTC; size: NA; D: NA; J: TRBJ1-2; V: TRBV6-5
CDR3: CASSVEAGSTDTQYF; DNA: TGTGCCAGCAGCGTAGAAGCGGGGAGCACAGATACGCAGTATTTT; size: NA; D: TRBD2; J: TRBJ2-3; V: TRBV9
CDR3: CASSSVRVSYNEQFF; DNA: TGTGCCAGCAGCTCCGTTCGGGTCTCCTACAATGAGCAGTTCTTC; size: NA; D: NA; J: TRBJ2-1; V: TRBV7-9
CDR3: CASSSGTSGVNEQFF; DNA: TGTGCCAGCAGCTCCGGGACTAGCGGGGTTAATGAGCAGTTCTTC; size: few; D: TRBD2; J: TRBJ2-1; V: TRBV6-5
CDR3: CASSSQGGLYEQYF; DNA: TGCGCCAGCAGCTCGCAGGGGGGACTCTACGAGCAGTACTTC; size: NA; D: NA; J: TRBJ2-7; V: TRBV5-1
CDR3: CASSEGQGSLSNEQFF; DNA: TGTGCCAGCAGTGAAGGGCAGGGTAGTTTGAGCAATGAGCAGTTCTTC; size: few; D: NA; J: TRBJ2-1; V: TRBV25-1
CDR3: CASRTGLDGDEQFF; DNA: TGTGCCAGCAGGACGGGACTAGATGGAGATGAGCAGTTCTTC; size: NA; D: TRBD2; J: TRBJ2-1; V: TRBV7-3
CDR3: CASSRNRGPDNEQFF; DNA: TGTGCCAGCAGCCGTAACAGGGGGCCGGACAATGAGCAGTTCTTC; size: NA; D: TRBD1; J: TRBJ2-1; V: TRBV4-2
CDR3: CASSRSGGEWTDTQYF; DNA: TGTGCCAGTAGCCGATCGGGTGGGGAGTGGACAGATACGCAGTATTTT; size: once; D: NA; J: TRBJ2-3; V: TRBV19
CDR3: CASSRDRNQPQHF; DNA: TGTGCCAGCTCACGGGACAGAAATCAGCCCCAGCATTTT; size: NA; D: TRBD1; J: TRBJ1-5; V: TRBV18
CDR3: CASSRLGTGDTYGYTF; DNA: TGTGCCAGTAGTAGGCTGGGGACAGGGGATACCTATGGCTACACCTTC; size: NA; D: TRBD1; J: TRBJ1-2; V: TRBV19
CDR3: CASSQEAGADTQYF; DNA: TGCGCCAGCAGCCAAGAAGCGGGAGCAGATACGCAGTATTTT; size: NA; D: TRBD2; J: TRBJ2-3; V: TRBV4-1
CDR3: CASSGQDGETQYF; DNA: TGTGCCAGCAGCGGACAGGATGGGGAGACCCAGTACTTC; size: NA; D: TRBD1; J: TRBJ2-5; V: TRBV5-5
CDR3: CASSQGGLRSTEAFF; DNA: TGTGCCAGCAGCCAAGGGGGCCTAAGGTCCACTGAAGCTTTCTTT; size: NA; D: NA; J: TRBJ1-1; V: TRBV14
CDR3: CASSEALGRNQPQHF; DNA: TGTGCCAGCAGTGAAGCGCTGGGGAGGAATCAGCCCCAGCATTTT; size: NA; D: NA; J: TRBJ1-5; V: TRBV2